This T cell receptor (beta chain) was documented in a study of T and B cells in COVID-19 patients. The wider study: Peripheral blood came from COVID-19 patients with active infection or after recovery. Critical illness requiring mechanical ventilation or extracorporeal membrane oxygenation affected about 60% of the 20 active-infection patients. Notes on the study in general: Few blood samples existed from mildly ill patients during symptoms or early in severe cases.

BIOMED2 TRB-A/B primer pools were used in multiplex TRB PCR. TCRdb re-called the multiplex PCR reads with MiXCR, one entry per CDR3 protein. The table has 15,000 to 20,000 distinct CDR3 sequences, around 30% seen once. From blood, roughly 240-550 ng of genomic DNA served as TRB template. This clonotype was seen only a few times. As yet, its antigen is unknown. This sequence was found in a human donor who had recovered from COVID-19. Material: blood.

This chain's CDR3 is CASRTGDNQPQHF. In DNA, the CDR3 is TGTGCCAGCAGAACAGGCGACAATCAGCCCCAGCATTTT. The chain combines TRBV12-3 or TRBV12-4 with TRBJ1-5; tentatively, D is TRBD1 (5 bases). The CDR3 sequence is 13 residues long. The ends were cut back, 6 bases at V and 3 bases at J, with 9 bases in the middle.